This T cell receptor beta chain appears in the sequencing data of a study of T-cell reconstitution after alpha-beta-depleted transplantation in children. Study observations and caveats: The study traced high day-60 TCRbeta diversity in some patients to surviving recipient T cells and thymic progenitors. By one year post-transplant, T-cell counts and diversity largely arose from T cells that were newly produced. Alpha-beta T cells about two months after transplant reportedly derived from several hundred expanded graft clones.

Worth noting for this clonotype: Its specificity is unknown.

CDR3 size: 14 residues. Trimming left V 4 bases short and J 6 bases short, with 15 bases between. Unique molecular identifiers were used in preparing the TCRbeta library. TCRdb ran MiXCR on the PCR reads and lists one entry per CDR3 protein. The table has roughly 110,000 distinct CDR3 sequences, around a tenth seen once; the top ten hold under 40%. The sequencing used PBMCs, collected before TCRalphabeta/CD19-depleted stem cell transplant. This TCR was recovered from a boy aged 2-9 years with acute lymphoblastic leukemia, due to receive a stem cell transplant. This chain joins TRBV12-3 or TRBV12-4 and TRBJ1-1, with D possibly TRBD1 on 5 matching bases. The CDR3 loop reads CASSYQRGMAEAFF. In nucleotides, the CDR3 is TGTGCCAGCAGTTATCAGAGGGGCATGGCTGAAGCTTTCTTT.